This is a list of T cell receptor beta chains from one sample in a study of T cell responses to AZD1222 COVID-19 vaccine. The table came from immunoSEQ multiplex PCR; TCRdb's copy has only in-frame clones and leaves some out. The sample consists of about 110,000 clones, roughly 85% of them appearing once. The specimen comprised peripheral blood, sampled on day 0 of AZD1222 vaccination. The receptor set was obtained from an adult in good health. The CDR3 runs from the conserved cysteine through the conserved F or W. Fields, in order: V gene, clone size, CDR3 protein. Size tells how often a clone was seen (once, few, many) or the class of an expanded clone, and some rows leave it out.

v_call: TRBV6-6
clone_size: -
cdr3_aa: CASSPRETQYF

v_call: TRBV6-6
clone_size: -
cdr3_aa: CASSPEGSPLHF

v_call: TRBV7-9
clone_size: -
cdr3_aa: CASSLGTANSGNTIYF

v_call: TRBV11-2
clone_size: few
cdr3_aa: CASSVVAGFGTGELFF

v_call: TRBV3-1/TRBV3-2
clone_size: -
cdr3_aa: CASSQEGAGNNEQFF

v_call: TRBV19
clone_size: -
cdr3_aa: CASLGGIGTDTQYF

v_call: TRBV5-1
clone_size: once
cdr3_aa: CASSPTTGVAGELFF

v_call: TRBV5-1
clone_size: -
cdr3_aa: CASSLGRGPNEKLFF

v_call: TRBV15
clone_size: -
cdr3_aa: CATSREGQGVYEQYF

v_call: TRBV5-1
clone_size: -
cdr3_aa: CASSLVGDYGYTF

v_call: TRBV11-2
clone_size: -
cdr3_aa: CASSFYEQYF

v_call: TRBV6-1
clone_size: -
cdr3_aa: CASSELGGQGPGAQYF

v_call: TRBV16
clone_size: -
cdr3_aa: CASRAKGDRGPALSF

v_call: TRBV4-2
clone_size: -
cdr3_aa: CASSQAGSRPVAFADTDTQYF

v_call: TRBV11-2
clone_size: -
cdr3_aa: CASSLGANSYEQYF

v_call: TRBV10-3
clone_size: -
cdr3_aa: CAISEPVSYEQYF